This TCR beta chain was obtained from a study of identifying expanded T cells in peripheral blood. Study-wide findings and caveats: Differentially abundant clones: approximately 1.3 between replicates, around 16 at approximately 14 days, 19 to 20 at four. Across healthy donors, higher total template counts meant significantly greater roughly two-week count variance.

Libraries were prepared by immunoSEQ multiplex PCR; TCRdb keeps only in-frame clonotypes and omits some of them. The table records approximately 57,000 clones, about 92% of them present only once. Healthy donors had no documented immune events, such as infections, while sampled. Notes on this clone: Its antigen is as yet unknown.

The CDR3 covers 13 residues. Germline CDR1 and CDR2: MNHNS and SASEGT. V gave up 8 bases and J gave up 5 bases, with 13 bases separating them. The sequence derives from a person aged 18 to 70 in good health. Sequencing was performed on blood. The V gene is TRBV6-1, the J gene TRBJ1-5; TRBD1 might be the D (5 bases). The DNA of the CDR3 is TGTGCCAGCTCGCCACAGGCGGATCAGCCCCAGCATTTT. Its protein product is CASSPQADQPQHF.